The clone carrying this TCR beta chain was recorded once. The data derive from a study of cytomegalovirus exposure and HLA in healthy donors. The germline V gene encodes CDR1 SGHRS and CDR2 YFSETQ. Trimming shortened V by 0 bases and J by 2 bases, and 14 bases separated the two germline ends. This CDR3 is 16 amino acids long. Use of 60 Vbeta and 13 Jbeta primers characterized the PCR. Assay: immunoSEQ multiplex PCR; the TCRdb copy retains only in-frame clones and omits some. Here the sample spans about 110,000 clones, around 67% being singletons. This rearrangement joins TRBV5-1 to TRBJ2-5, with a tentative D call TRBD2 (6 bases). Sequenced sample: PBMCs. The sequence derives from a woman aged 35 to 49 in good health and CMV-seropositive. The CDR3 DNA follows: TGCGCCAGCAGCTTGGACCCCAACGGGGGACAAGAGACCCAGTACTTC. Translation gives CASSLDPNGGQETQYF.